The 16 T cell receptor beta chains presented below share a single source sample, sequenced in a study of early T cells in non-severe SARS-CoV-2 infection. TCRdb used MiXCR to reprocess the 5' RACE reads, holding one entry per CDR3 protein. The table lists 35,000 to 45,000 distinct CDR3 sequences, less than 7% of them singletons. Sequenced here: whole blood, sampled at baseline. These receptors all come from an adult who was a healthcare worker with PCR-confirmed SARS-CoV-2 infection or an uninfected control (not recorded which).

This clonotype was seen a handful of times. The V and J genes are TRBV7-9 and TRBJ2-5; tentative D call: TRBD2 (5 bases). In germline, CDR1 is SEHNR, CDR2 FQNEAQ (reference sequence). Trimming shortened V by 0 bases and J by 1 base, and 12 bases separated the two germline ends. The CDR3 contains 16 residues. The CDR3 region is CASSLADRAGQETQYF. DNA for the CDR3: TGTGCCAGCAGCTTAGCGGACCGGGCGGGCCAAGAGACCCAGTACTTC.

This chain links TRBV5-4 with TRBJ1-2; D unclear. Trimming took 2 bases from V and 2 from J, leaving 4 bases between them. Per germline, CDR1 SGHNT and CDR2 YYREEE (reference sequence). The CDR3 runs 12 residues. The CDR3 DNA follows: TGTGCCAGCAGCTTACTAAACTATGGCTACACCTTC. Protein: CASSLLNYGYTF.

This clonotype was seen repeatedly, ten times or more. The chain employs TRBV18 and TRBJ2-7; no definite D call. The CDR3 is made up of 15 amino acids. Looked up from germline, CDR1 is KGHSH and CDR2 is LQKENI. V was cut by 5 bases and J by 0 bases, with 14 bases left in between. The CDR3 loop reads CASSTTPESSYEQYF. CDR3 nucleotide sequence: TGTGCCAGCTCAACTACCCCGGAGAGCTCCTACGAGCAGTACTTC.

The chain links TRBV5-1 to TRBJ2-7; possible D gene TRBD1, 6 bases. The germline V gene encodes CDR1 SGHRS and CDR2 YFSETQ. This CDR3 contains 17 residues. V lost 5 bases, J lost 1 base, and 22 bases lay in between. In nucleotides, the CDR3 is TGCGCCAGCAGTAATGGACAGACGCTCGCCGGATCCTACGAGCAGTACTTC. Amino acids: CASSNGQTLAGSYEQYF.

The V gene is TRBV9, the J gene TRBJ1-1; D is undetermined. This CDR3 comprises 11 residues. Germline assignment: CDR1 SGDLS and CDR2 YYNGEE. V shed 7 bases and J shed 3 bases, with 7 bases lying between them. The CDR3 protein is CASGRDTEAFF. The CDR3 DNA reads TGTGCCAGCGGGAGGGACACTGAAGCTTTCTTT.

This clonotype was counted many times. J is TRBJ2-1 and V is TRBV10-2; 8 nucleotides line up with TRBD2. Germline-derived CDR1 and CDR2 are WSHSY and SAAADI. V trimming: 6 bases; J trimming: 0 bases; junction bases outside the gene matches: 7. This CDR3 contains 16 residues. In DNA form, the CDR3 reads TGCGCCAGCAGGGCACCTCTAGCGGGCTCCTACAATGAGCAGTTCTTC. Its translation is CASRAPLAGSYNEQFF.

This clonotype was recorded once. The gene calls are TRBV6-2 or TRBV6-3 and TRBJ1-1, with D tentatively TRBD1 (6 bases). Between the trimmed V and J ends, which lost 6 bases and 0 bases, there was a span of 11 bases. Germline V gene sequence: CDR1 MNHEY, CDR2 SVGEGT. The CDR3 length is 14 residues. The CDR3 coding sequence is TGTGCCAGCAGAACAGGGCACATGAACACTGAAGCTTTCTTT. It specifies CASRTGHMNTEAFF.

This clonotype has at least ten counts. The CDR3 DNA reads TGTGCCAGCAGCTTCTCGACTAGCGGGAGGCTGTTCTTC. Protein sequence: CASSFSTSGRLFF. The chain couples TRBV7-6 to TRBJ2-1, with 13 positions matching TRBD2. The germline V gene encodes CDR1 SGHVS and CDR2 FNYEAQ. J lost 15 bases, V lost 3 bases, and 5 bases had no gene match. CDR3 length equals 13 residues.

This clonotype appeared many times. This chain uses TRBV24-1 with TRBJ1-1; no clear D gene. Trimming took 1 base from V and 1 from J, leaving 3 bases between them. The CDR3 runs 13 residues. Germline CDR1 is KGHDR and CDR2 is SFDVKD. The DNA of the CDR3 is TGTGCCACCAGTGATTTCACGAACACTGAAGCTTTCTTT. It yields the protein CATSDFTNTEAFF.

The rearrangement uses TRBV7-9 and TRBJ2-7, with D tentatively TRBD1 (6 bases). The CDR3 extends over 14 amino acids. Germline CDR1 and CDR2: SEHNR and FQNEAQ (reference sequence). Trimming took 10 bases from V and 0 from J, leaving 16 bases between them. The CDR3, as DNA: TGTGCCATCGTGGACAGCGCCAGCTCCTACGAGCAGTACTTC. This encodes CAIVDSASSYEQYF.

This rearrangement joins TRBV10-3 to TRBJ1-2; 12 bases fit TRBD1. Germline loops: CDR1 ENHRY, CDR2 SYGVKD. The V segment lost 7 bases and the J segment 4 bases; nucleotides outside the gene matches: 1. This CDR3 comprises 13 residues. The CDR3 reads CAIKGQGAYGYTF. The DNA of the CDR3 is TGTGCCATCAAGGGACAGGGGGCCTATGGCTACACCTTC.

Many counts were recorded for this clonotype. The genes are TRBV27 and TRBJ1-2; D remains ambiguous. The V end lost 5 bases, the J end lost 1 base, and 14 bases lay between the germline ends. Germline lookup yields CDR1 MNHEY and CDR2 SMNVEV (reference sequence). CDR3 length equals 15 residues. CDR3 sequence reads: CASSHTGPLNYGYTF. DNA for the CDR3: TGTGCCAGCAGTCACACCGGGCCGCTTAACTATGGCTACACCTTC.

This clonotype turned up a few times. The rearrangement joins TRBV27 to TRBJ1-1, with a possible D match to TRBD1 (5 bases). The germline V and J ends were trimmed by 2 bases and 1 base, with 17 bases remaining between them. Germline assignment: CDR1 MNHEY and CDR2 SMNVEV (reference sequence). The CDR3 has 17 amino acids. The CDR3 loop is CASSLDWGRVGNTEAFF. DNA of the CDR3: TGTGCCAGCAGTTTAGATTGGGGCAGGGTGGGGAACACTGAAGCTTTCTTT.

This clonotype has a handful of counts. V and J are TRBV19 and TRBJ2-1; D call uncertain. Trimming left V 3 bases short and J 5 bases short, with 5 bases between. Looked up from germline, CDR1 is LNHDA and CDR2 is SQIVND (reference sequence). The CDR3 sequence is 12 residues long. The chain's CDR3 is CASSIGDNEQFF. The DNA for the CDR3 is TGTGCCAGTAGTATTGGGGACAATGAGCAGTTCTTC.

This clonotype was seen at least ten times. V gene TRBV24-1 combines with J gene TRBJ2-7; the D call may be TRBD1 or TRBD2 (5 bases each). V was cut by 9 bases and J by 5 bases, with 10 bases left in between. CDR3 length: 11 residues. Germline CDR1 KGHDR, CDR2 SFDVKD. CDR3: CATALGHEQYF. DNA for the CDR3: TGTGCCACCGCCCTGGGACACGAGCAGTACTTC.

The rearrangement joins TRBV12-3 or TRBV12-4 to TRBJ2-7, with D unresolved. V lost 4 bases, J lost 7 bases, and 11 bases lay in between. The CDR3 loop spans 12 amino acids. CDR3 in DNA: TGTGCCAGCAGTTCCGTCCCCTTGGAGCAGTACTTC. The encoded protein is CASSSVPLEQYF.